The rows below give T cell receptor beta chains drawn from one sample of a study of blood T cell repertoires in COVID-19. The method was immunoSEQ multiplex PCR; TCRdb's version includes in-frame clones alone and lacks a portion of them. The sample shows around 440,000 clones, around 88% of them seen only once. The specimen sequenced was peripheral blood. The receptors originated from a woman in her forties or fifties with COVID-19, enrolled during active disease. CDR3s include the opening cysteine and the closing phenylalanine or tryptophan. A D gene is named only where the DNA matches it firmly. Not all rows give a size; the values are once, few, many and, for expanded clones, a class.

size	D	V	J	CDR3	DNA
-	-	TRBV6-5	TRBJ2-7	CASSYSGGAHEQYF	TGTGCCAGCAGTTACTCTGGGGGGGCCCACGAGCAGTACTTC
-	TRBD1	TRBV19	TRBJ1-6	CASSKRDRGNSPLHF	TGTGCCAGTAGTAAAAGGGACAGGGGTAATTCACCCCTCCACTTT
-	TRBD2	TRBV5-4	TRBJ2-3	CASSAGTSGGVGTDTQYF	TGTGCCAGCAGCGCCGGGACTAGCGGGGGAGTTGGCACAGATACGCAGTATTTT
once	TRBD2	TRBV6-1	TRBJ2-2	CASSGLAGGTNTGELFF	TGTGCCAGCAGTGGACTAGCGGGGGGCACGAACACCGGGGAGCTGTTTTTT
-	-	TRBV7-8	TRBJ2-7	CASSPDSETSPYEQYF	TGTGCCAGCAGCCCTGACAGTGAGACATCGCCTTACGAGCAGTACTTC
once	-	TRBV6-5	TRBJ1-2	CASSYSGGVWDGYTF	TGTGCCAGCAGTTACTCAGGGGGGGTCTGGGATGGCTACACCTTC
few	-	TRBV5-1	TRBJ1-2	CASTPAGGYGYTF	TGCGCCAGCACCCCCGCGGGGGGCTATGGCTACACCTTC
-	-	TRBV10-3	TRBJ1-1	CAIKEDTEAFF	TGTGCCATCAAGGAGGACACTGAAGCTTTCTTT
-	-	TRBV28	TRBJ2-2	CASTSLGYSLTTGELFF	TGTGCCAGCACCTCACTAGGGTACAGTTTAACGACCGGGGAGCTGTTTTTT
-	-	TRBV5-4	TRBJ1-2	CASSHALQEGYTF	TGTGCCAGCAGCCATGCCCTACAGGAAGGCTACACCTTC
-	TRBD1	TRBV7-6	TRBJ2-7	CASSLGPGQSSYEQYF	TGTGCCAGCAGCTTAGGTCCGGGACAGAGCTCCTACGAGCAGTACTTC
-	-	TRBV19	TRBJ1-5	CASILSSRAPQPQHF	TGTGCCAGTATCCTTTCGAGCAGGGCCCCACAGCCCCAGCATTTT
few	-	TRBV12-3/TRBV12-4	TRBJ1-5	CASSRGTYQPQHF	TGTGCCAGCAGCCGCGGGACTTATCAGCCCCAGCATTTT
once	-	TRBV3-1/TRBV3-2	TRBJ1-4	CASSQDGGTNEKLFF	TGTGCCAGCAGCCAAGACGGGGGGACTAATGAAAAACTGTTTTTT
-	TRBD2	TRBV20-1	TRBJ2-5	CSASRLAGKETQYF	TGCAGTGCTAGTCGGCTAGCGGGGAAAGAGACCCAGTACTTC
-	-	TRBV20-1	TRBJ1-1	CSASEGGLNTEAFF	TGCAGTGCGAGTGAGGGAGGACTGAACACTGAAGCTTTCTTT
-	-	TRBV3-1/TRBV3-2	TRBJ2-6	CASSPTGGAGANVLTF	TGTGCCAGCAGCCCAACGGGTGGTGCTGGGGCCAACGTCCTGACTTTC
-	TRBD1	TRBV19	TRBJ2-7	CASSTGTGGSYEQYF	TGTGCCAGTAGTACCGGGACAGGGGGATCCTACGAGCAGTACTTC
-	TRBD1	TRBV6-5	TRBJ1-1	CASSQDRGNSEAFF	TGTGCCAGCAGCCAAGACAGGGGAAACTCTGAAGCTTTCTTT
-	-	TRBV5-1	TRBJ1-4	CASSLGVGEKLFF	TGCGCCAGCAGCTTAGGGGTTGGTGAAAAACTGTTTTTT
-	-	TRBV18	TRBJ2-2	CASSPTDTGELFF	TGTGCCAGCTCCCCTACAGACACCGGGGAGCTGTTTTTT
-	TRBD1	TRBV18	TRBJ2-1	CASSPKDRGVYNEQFF	TGTGCCAGCTCACCAAAGGACAGGGGGGTCTACAATGAGCAGTTCTTC
-	-	TRBV19	TRBJ1-5	CASKARQVNQPQHF	TGTGCCAGTAAAGCCCGGCAGGTCAATCAGCCCCAGCATTTT
-	TRBD2	TRBV4-1	TRBJ2-3	CASSQVRGGVKTDTQYF	TGCGCCAGCAGCCAAGTTCGCGGGGGGGTGAAGACAGATACGCAGTATTTT
-	-	TRBV12-3/TRBV12-4	TRBJ2-5	CASSLGPRETQYF	TGTGCCAGCAGTTTAGGACCCAGGGAGACCCAGTACTTC
-	TRBD1	TRBV30	TRBJ1-2	CAWSEDRGGGYTF	TGTGCCTGGAGTGAGGACAGGGGGGGTGGCTACACCTTC
-	TRBD1	TRBV24-1	TRBJ1-2	CATSDPGQSLYGYTF	TGTGCCACCAGTGACCCGGGACAGTCCCTCTATGGCTACACCTTC
-	-	TRBV6-5	TRBJ1-1	CASSSPGTEAFF	TGTGCCAGCAGTTCCCCGGGGACTGAAGCTTTCTTT
-	-	TRBV2	TRBJ2-2	CASTKRGRGNTGELFF	TGTGCCAGCACTAAACGGGGTCGGGGGAACACCGGGGAGCTGTTTTTT
-	TRBD1	TRBV6-5	TRBJ1-4	CASSYGQGNEKLFF	TGTGCCAGCAGTTACGGACAGGGGAATGAAAAACTGTTTTTT
-	-	TRBV23-1	TRBJ2-7	CASSLAGRVRYEQYF	TGCGCCAGCAGCTTGGCGGGACGGGTTAGATACGAGCAGTACTTC
-	-	TRBV4-1	TRBJ1-4	CASSPKSLGGGYTNEKLFF	TGCGCCAGCAGCCCCAAGTCGCTAGGAGGAGGTTATACTAATGAAAAACTGTTTTTT
-	TRBD2	TRBV7-3	TRBJ2-7	CASSPFGGSSYEQYF	TGTGCCAGCAGCCCTTTCGGGGGGAGCTCCTACGAGCAGTACTTC
-	TRBD1	TRBV5-4	TRBJ2-5	CASSFAGGKETQYF	TGTGCCAGCAGCTTCGCAGGGGGCAAGGAGACCCAGTACTTC
-	-	TRBV3-1/TRBV3-2	TRBJ2-2	CASSQVRRGELFF	TGTGCCAGCAGCCAAGTGCGCAGGGGGGAGCTGTTTTTT
once	-	TRBV11-2	TRBJ1-4	CASTGQLMKKVFF	TGTGCCAGCACCGGACAGTTAATGAAAAAAGTGTTTTTT